The TCR beta chain under discussion was sequenced for a study of identifying expanded T cells in peripheral blood. The CDR3 is 11 residues long. Trimming shortened V by 3 bases and J by 7 bases, and 9 bases separated the two germline ends. Per germline, CDR1 DFQATT and CDR2 SNEGSKA (reference sequence). During the collection period, no donor immune events like infections were recorded. Data came from immunoSEQ multiplex PCR; TCRdb stores just in-frame clones and leaves some out. The data show 60,000 to 70,000 clones, over 75% seen once. This TCR came from a person between 18 and 70 years old in good health. The V gene is TRBV20-1, the J gene TRBJ1-2; D is possibly TRBD1 (5 bases). The sample consisted of blood. CDR3 sequence: CSASIGGGYTF. CDR3 DNA sequence: TGCAGTGCTAGTATTGGGGGTGGCTACACCTTC.